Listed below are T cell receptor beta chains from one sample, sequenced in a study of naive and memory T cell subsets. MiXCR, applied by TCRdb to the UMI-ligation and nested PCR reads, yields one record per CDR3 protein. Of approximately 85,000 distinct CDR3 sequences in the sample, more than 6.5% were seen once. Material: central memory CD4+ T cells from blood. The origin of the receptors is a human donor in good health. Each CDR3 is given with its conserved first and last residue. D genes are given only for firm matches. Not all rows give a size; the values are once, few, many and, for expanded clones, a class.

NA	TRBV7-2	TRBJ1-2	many	CASSTEAGMGYTF	TGTGCCAGCAGTACCGAGGCAGGGATGGGCTACACCTTC
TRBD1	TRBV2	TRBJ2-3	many	CASSEWTGSTDTQYF	TGTGCCAGCAGTGAGTGGACAGGTAGCACAGATACGCAGTATTTT
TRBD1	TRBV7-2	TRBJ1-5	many	CASSSGGPGQPQHF	TGTGCCAGCAGCTCAGGGGGCCCGGGACAGCCCCAGCATTTT
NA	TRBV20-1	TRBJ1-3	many	CSAKQSGNTIYF	TGCAGTGCCAAGCAGTCTGGAAACACCATATATTTT
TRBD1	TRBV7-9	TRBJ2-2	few	CASRLGQGNTGELFF	TGTGCCAGCAGACTTGGACAGGGGAACACCGGGGAGCTGTTTTTT
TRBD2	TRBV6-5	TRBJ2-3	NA	CASSYGREPPDTQYF	TGTGCCAGCAGTTATGGGCGGGAGCCACCAGATACGCAGTATTTT
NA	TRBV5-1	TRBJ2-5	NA	CASRQIDAMQRRHQETQYF	TGCGCCAGCCGCCAGATAGATGCCATGCAGAGGAGGCACCAAGAGACCCAGTACTTC
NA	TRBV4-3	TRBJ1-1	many	CASSHGGGLNTEAFF	TGCGCCAGCAGCCATGGGGGGGGACTGAACACTGAAGCTTTCTTT
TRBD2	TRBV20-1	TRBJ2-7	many	CSATGSSGGGGYEQYF	TGCAGTGCCACCGGCTCTAGCGGTGGGGGGGGATACGAGCAGTACTTC
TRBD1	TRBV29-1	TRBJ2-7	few	CSVAPDRGSLYF	TGCAGCGTTGCCCCCGACAGGGGGAGTCTATACTTC
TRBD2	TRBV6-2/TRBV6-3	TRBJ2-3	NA	CASGTSGGAYGTDTQYF	TGTGCCAGCGGAACTAGCGGGGGGGCCTATGGCACAGATACGCAGTATTTT
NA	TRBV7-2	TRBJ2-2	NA	CASSLYGAANTGELFF	TGTGCCAGCAGCTTATATGGTGCTGCGAACACCGGGGAGCTGTTTTTT
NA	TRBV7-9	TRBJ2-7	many	CASSLGQGSDEQYF	TGTGCCAGCAGCTTAGGCCAGGGTTCCGACGAGCAGTACTTC
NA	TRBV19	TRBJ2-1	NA	CASSIAPLMGEQFF	TGTGCCAGTAGTATAGCCCCTCTAATGGGTGAGCAGTTCTTC
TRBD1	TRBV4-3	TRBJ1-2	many	CASSQVGTGKNYGYTF	TGCGCCAGCAGCCAAGTAGGGACAGGGAAGAACTATGGCTACACCTTC
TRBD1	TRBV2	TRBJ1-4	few	CASTPQGAKLFF	TGTGCCAGCACCCCACAGGGGGCAAAACTGTTTTTT
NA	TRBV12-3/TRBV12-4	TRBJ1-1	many	CASSLKGLTEAFF	TGTGCCAGCAGTTTAAAGGGGCTGACTGAAGCTTTCTTT
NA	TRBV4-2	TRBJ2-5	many	CASSHLELETQYF	TGTGCCAGCAGCCATCTCGAGTTGGAGACCCAGTACTTC
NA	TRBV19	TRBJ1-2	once	CASSVGGFYGYTF	TGTGCCAGTAGTGTCGGGGGCTTCTATGGCTACACCTTC
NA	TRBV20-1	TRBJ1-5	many	CSARGYGSNQPQHF	TGCAGTGCTAGGGGCTACGGTAGCAATCAGCCCCAGCATTTT
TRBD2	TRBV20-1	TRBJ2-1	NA	CSAGSGGTNEQFF	TGCAGTGCTGGTAGCGGGGGTACGAATGAGCAGTTCTTC
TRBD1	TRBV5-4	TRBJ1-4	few	CASSFNRGANEKLFF	TGTGCCAGCAGCTTCAACAGGGGCGCTAATGAAAAACTGTTTTTT
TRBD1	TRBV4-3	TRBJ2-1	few	CASSPRQGSYNEQFF	TGCGCCAGCAGCCCCAGACAGGGATCCTACAATGAGCAGTTCTTC
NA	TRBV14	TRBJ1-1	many	CASSQISEAFF	TGTGCCAGCAGCCAAATCTCCGAAGCTTTCTTT
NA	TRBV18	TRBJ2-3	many	CASPDMSSTDTQYF	TGTGCCAGCCCTGACATGTCTAGCACAGATACGCAGTATTTT
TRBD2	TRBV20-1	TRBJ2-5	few	CSASLTSGGEETQYF	TGCAGTGCTAGCCTTACTAGCGGGGGAGAAGAGACCCAGTACTTC
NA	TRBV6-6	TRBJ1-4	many	CASSYFVPSNEKLFF	TGTGCCAGCAGTTATTTCGTGCCCTCTAATGAAAAACTGTTTTTT
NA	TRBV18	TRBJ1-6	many	CASSPPGRGSGSPLHF	TGTGCCAGCTCACCACCGGGGAGGGGGTCAGGTTCACCCCTCCACTTT
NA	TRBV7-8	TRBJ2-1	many	CASSLSTGNYNEQFF	TGTGCCAGCAGCTTATCAACAGGAAACTACAATGAGCAGTTCTTC
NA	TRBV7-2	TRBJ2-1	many	CASSPGRNNEQFF	TGTGCCAGCAGCCCCGGACGGAATAATGAGCAGTTCTTC
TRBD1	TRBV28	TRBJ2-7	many	CASRRTGTGKYEQYF	TGTGCCAGCAGGAGAACCGGGACAGGGAAATACGAGCAGTACTTC
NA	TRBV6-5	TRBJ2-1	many	CASSYSGGGYNEQFF	TGTGCCAGCAGTTACTCGGGAGGGGGATACAATGAGCAGTTCTTC
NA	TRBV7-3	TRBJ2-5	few	CASSVSGGQETQYF	TGTGCCAGCAGCGTGTCTGGGGGCCAAGAGACCCAGTACTTC
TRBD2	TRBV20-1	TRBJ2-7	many	CSAAPRLAGGPREQYF	TGCAGTGCTGCCCCCCGACTAGCGGGAGGCCCTCGGGAGCAGTACTTC
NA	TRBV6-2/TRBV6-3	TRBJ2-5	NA	CASSYTRLTRQETQHF	TGTGCCAGCAGTTACACCCGATTGACCAGACAAGAGACCCAGCACTTC
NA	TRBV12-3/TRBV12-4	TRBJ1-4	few	CASSYSGPDNEKLFF	TGTGCCAGCAGTTACTCCGGGCCAGATAATGAAAAACTGTTTTTT
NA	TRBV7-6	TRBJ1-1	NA	CASSLEAGAEAFF	TGTGCCAGCAGCTTAGAGGCAGGGGCGGAAGCTTTCTTT
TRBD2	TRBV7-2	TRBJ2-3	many	CASSLATSGGFRTDTQYF	TGTGCCAGCAGCTTAGCGACTAGCGGGGGGTTCCGCACAGATACGCAGTATTTT
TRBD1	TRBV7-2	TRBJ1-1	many	CASSTPTGKNTEAFF	TGTGCCAGCAGCACCCCGACAGGGAAGAACACTGAAGCTTTCTTT
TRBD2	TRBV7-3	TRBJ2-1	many	CASSSPGGGRYNEQFF	TGTGCCAGCAGCTCTCCTGGCGGGGGGCGGTACAATGAGCAGTTCTTC
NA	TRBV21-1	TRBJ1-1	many	CASGLGGGENTEAFF	TGTGCCAGCGGTCTCGGGGGAGGGGAGAACACTGAAGCTTTCTTT
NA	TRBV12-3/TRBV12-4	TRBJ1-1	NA	CASSPQVNTEAFF	TGTGCCAGCAGCCCCCAGGTGAACACTGAAGCTTTCTTT
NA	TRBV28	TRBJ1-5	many	CASRTSGFRQPQHF	TGTGCCAGCAGAACCTCTGGATTTCGGCAGCCCCAGCATTTT
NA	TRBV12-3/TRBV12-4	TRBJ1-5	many	CASSLTREQPQHF	TGTGCCAGCAGTTTGACTCGCGAACAGCCCCAGCATTTT
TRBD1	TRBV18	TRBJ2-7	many	CASSPRGTDEQYF	TGTGCCAGCTCACCACGAGGGACAGACGAGCAGTACTTC
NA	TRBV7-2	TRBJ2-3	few	CASSLEGGAQGDTQYF	TGTGCCAGCAGCTTAGAAGGCGGGGCCCAGGGAGATACGCAGTATTTT
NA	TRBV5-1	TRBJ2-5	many	CASSLGRGERETQYF	TGCGCCAGCAGCTTGGGCCGGGGCGAGAGGGAGACCCAGTACTTC
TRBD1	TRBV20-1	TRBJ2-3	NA	CSATTGSTDTQYF	TGCAGTGCCACGACAGGGTCCACAGATACGCAGTATTTT
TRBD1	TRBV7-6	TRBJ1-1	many	CASSPGSTGGSTEAFF	TGTGCCAGCAGTCCGGGGTCTACAGGGGGGAGCACTGAAGCTTTCTTT
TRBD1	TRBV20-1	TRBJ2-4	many	CSAHPGQGAKNIQYF	TGCAGTGCCCACCCGGGACAGGGTGCCAAAAACATTCAGTACTTC
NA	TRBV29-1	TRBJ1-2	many	CSVGMGTTSGYTF	TGCAGCGTTGGTATGGGTACCACGAGTGGCTACACCTTC
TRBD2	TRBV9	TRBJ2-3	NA	CASSVRGGGTYSTDTQYF	TGTGCCAGCAGCGTACGCGGCGGGGGGACCTATAGCACAGATACGCAGTATTTT
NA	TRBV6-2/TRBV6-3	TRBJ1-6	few	CASSSGPNLPSSYNSPLHF	TGTGCCAGCAGTTCGGGACCGAACCTTCCCAGCTCCTATAATTCACCCCTCCACTTT